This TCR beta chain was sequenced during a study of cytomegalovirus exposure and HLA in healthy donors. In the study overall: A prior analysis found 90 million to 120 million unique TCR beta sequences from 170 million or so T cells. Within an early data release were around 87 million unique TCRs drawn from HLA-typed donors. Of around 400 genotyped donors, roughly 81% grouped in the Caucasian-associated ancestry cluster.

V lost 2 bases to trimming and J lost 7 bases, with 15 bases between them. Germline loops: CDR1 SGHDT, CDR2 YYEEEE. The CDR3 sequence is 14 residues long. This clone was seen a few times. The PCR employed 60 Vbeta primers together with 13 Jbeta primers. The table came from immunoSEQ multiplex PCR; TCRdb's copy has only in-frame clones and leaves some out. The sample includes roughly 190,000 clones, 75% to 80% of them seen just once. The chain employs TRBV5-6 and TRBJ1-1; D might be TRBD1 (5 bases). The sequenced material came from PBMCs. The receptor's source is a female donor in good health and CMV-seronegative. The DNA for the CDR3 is TGTGCCAGCAGCTTAGCGAGTACAGGTGGTGAAGCTTTCTTT. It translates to CASSLASTGGEAFF.